This TCR beta chain is drawn from a study of breast tumors, draining lymph nodes, adjacent tissues. Findings and caveats of the study: Compared with lymph nodes, tumors were less diverse; compared with nontumor tissue, more. Data only fit, rather than demonstrated, lymph node origin of most tumor T cells. The data were judged consistent with most tumor T cells coming from lymph node and expanding in tumor.

There are 13 residues in the CDR3. CDR1 and CDR2 (germline): ENHRY, SYGVKD. The V segment lost 6 bases and the J segment 8 bases; nucleotides outside the gene matches: 0. This clonotype has at least ten counts. Its target is unknown. TCRdb re-called the multiplex PCR reads with MiXCR, one entry per CDR3 protein. The data hold around 120,000 distinct CDR3 sequences, with 20% observed a single time. Samples came from axillary lymph nodes draining the breast cancer. The sample taken for sequencing was axillary lymph node tissue. The rearrangement links TRBV10-3 to TRBJ2-2; 13 nucleotides line up with TRBD2. This receptor was identified in a female donor with breast cancer. Some clones in this sample may be carry-over from other donors' samples. The chain's CDR3 is CAIRGLAGGELFF. In nucleotides, the CDR3 is TGTGCCATCAGGGGACTAGCGGGAGGGGAGCTGTTTTTT.